The 19 T cell receptor beta chains below all came from one sample that was sequenced in a study of vaccination effects on CD4 cells after COVID-19. TCRdb's table, derived via immunoSEQ multiplex PCR, lists solely in-frame clones and lacks some. The sample includes about 73,000 clones, 73% of them seen just once. What these receptors recognize is not known. The culture ran for 10 to 11 days, and then CD4+ T cells were isolated. The participants, recipients of two vaccine doses, got either BNT162b2 or mRNA-1273. The starting material was CD4+ T cells from PBMCs cultured without peptide, obtained after COVID-19 vaccination. Source of these receptors: a human donor who received a COVID-19 vaccine.

This chain links TRBV24-1 with TRBJ2-3; D gene unclear. Germline CDR1 and CDR2: KGHDR and SFDVKD. V lost 6 bases and J 0 bases, leaving 12 bases between the germline ends. The CDR3 extends over 15 amino acids. The CDR3 reads CATSNPTVSTDTQYF. The DNA for the CDR3 is TGTGCCACCAGTAACCCGACGGTCAGCACAGATACGCAGTATTTT.

V is TRBV7-9 and J is TRBJ1-4; D may be TRBD1 (5 bases). Trimming pared 3 bases from V and 0 bases from J, leaving 8 bases between. Germline V gives CDR1 SEHNR, CDR2 FQNEAQ (reference sequence). The CDR3 contains 15 residues. CDR3 loop: CASSLDIATNEKLFF. The CDR3 DNA reads TGTGCCAGCAGCTTGGACATAGCAACTAATGAAAAACTGTTTTTT.

CDR3 nucleotide sequence: TGTGCCAGTAGCCGACAGGGGAGGGACCCTGAAGCTTTCTTT. Translation gives CASSRQGRDPEAFF. This sequence joins TRBV19 and TRBJ1-1; 8 nucleotides line up with TRBD1. The CDR3 consists of 14 residues. The trim removed 6 bases at V and 6 bases at J, leaving 9 bases unmatched. Germline CDR1 and CDR2: LNHDA and SQIVND (reference sequence).

The J gene is TRBJ1-5, the V gene TRBV7-9; no reliable D call. Germline V gives CDR1 SEHNR, CDR2 FQNEAQ (reference sequence). The CDR3 length is 12 residues. V was cut by 5 bases and J by 0 bases, with 2 bases left in between. CDR3 protein: CASSRSNQPQHF. The CDR3 nucleotides read TGTGCCAGCAGCCGTAGCAATCAGCCCCAGCATTTT.

This rearrangement joins TRBV2 to TRBJ2-5; the D gene is possibly TRBD1 (6 bases). The germline CDR1 and CDR2 sequences are SNHLY and FYNNEI. V lost 1 base to trimming and J lost 3 bases, with 12 bases between them. The CDR3 is made up of 15 amino acids. Here the CDR3 reads CASSEGSAGEETQYF. The DNA of the CDR3 is TGTGCCAGCAGTGAAGGCTCGGCAGGGGAAGAGACCCAGTACTTC.

The chain carries TRBV6-2 or TRBV6-3 and TRBJ2-7; no firm D call. CDR1 and CDR2 (germline): MNHEY, SVGEGT. The CDR3 runs 11 residues. Trimming stripped 5 bases from V and 1 base from J, with 3 bases between. The CDR3 sequence: CASSTSYEQYV. The CDR3 DNA is TGTGCCAGCAGTACATCCTACGAGCAGTACGTC.

This chain joins TRBV7-3 and TRBJ2-2; a possible D gene is TRBD1 (6 bases). The CDR3 is made up of 16 amino acids. Germline-derived CDR1 and CDR2 are SGHTA and FQGTGA. V dropped 5 bases and J dropped 1 base, with 14 bases sitting between them. The CDR3 loop is CASSARGTQNTGELFF. In DNA, the CDR3 is TGTGCCAGCAGCGCGCGTGGGACACAGAACACCGGGGAGCTGTTTTTT.

This clone turned up a few times. The V call is TRBV6-5, the J call TRBJ1-6; 8 bases are shared with TRBD1. Trimming cost V 5 bases and J 7 bases; bases outside gene matches: 7. Germline CDR1 MNHEY, CDR2 SVGAGI. The length of the CDR3 is 15 residues. CDR3 coding DNA: TGTGCCAGCAGTCCACGACAGGGGTCCAATTCACCCCTCCACTTT. Its protein is CASSPRQGSNSPLHF.

The V gene is TRBV24-1, the J gene TRBJ2-5; 7 bases are shared with TRBD1. The J segment lost 1 base and the V segment lost 3 bases, leaving 13 bases of the junction unmatched. The CDR3 runs 18 residues. From germline, CDR1 is KGHDR and CDR2 SFDVKD. Written as DNA, the CDR3 is TGTGCCACCAGTGATCCTCTTCCGTTAGGGGGCGGCCAAGAGACCCAGTACTTC. Translating gives CATSDPLPLGGGQETQYF.

The V and J genes are TRBV10-1 and TRBJ1-1; the match to TRBD1 covers 7 bases. The CDR3 loop spans 13 amino acids. Trimming took 4 bases from V and 4 from J; bases not matched to a gene: 3. Germline V CDR1 and CDR2: WNHNN, SYGVQD (reference sequence). CDR3 residues: CASSANRGTEAFF. CDR3 coding DNA: TGCGCCAGCAGTGCGAACAGGGGCACTGAAGCTTTCTTT.

The chain recombines TRBV24-1 with TRBJ1-2, with D perhaps matching TRBD1 (6 bases). The V gene's germline CDR1 is KGHDR and CDR2 SFDVKD. The CDR3 consists of 14 residues. V gave up 5 bases and J gave up 2 bases, with 11 bases separating them. As DNA, the CDR3 is TGTGCCACCAGTGCGGGGGGGCTAAACTATGGCTACACCTTC. This translates into CATSAGGLNYGYTF.

The CDR3 region has the DNA TGTGCCAGCAGTGAATCGGTGGTTCTCTACGAGCAGTACGTC. It specifies CASSESVVLYEQYV. V is TRBV6-1 and J is TRBJ2-7; unclear D gene. CDR1 and CDR2 from the germline V gene are MNHNS and SASEGT. Trimming shortened V by 2 bases and J by 3 bases, and 11 bases separated the two germline ends. The CDR3 has 14 amino acids.

The chain couples TRBV5-1 to TRBJ2-2; D remains ambiguous. The length of the CDR3 is 16 residues. Per germline, CDR1 SGHRS and CDR2 YFSETQ. V was shortened by 0 bases and J by 1 base, with 10 bases between the two germline ends. The CDR3 protein is CASSLGGNRNTGELFF. The DNA for the CDR3 is TGCGCCAGCAGCTTGGGGGGAAACAGGAACACCGGGGAGCTGTTTTTT.

V gene TRBV6-5 combines with J gene TRBJ1-2; D remains ambiguous. The CDR3 sequence is 12 residues long. V dropped 2 bases and J dropped 7 bases, with 8 bases sitting between them. Germline CDR1 is MNHEY and CDR2 is SVGAGI. The CDR3 here is CASSYRGLGYTF. CDR3 DNA: TGTGCCAGCAGTTACCGGGGTCTTGGCTACACCTTC.

The rearrangement joins TRBV6-1 to TRBJ1-2; D may be TRBD1 (6 bases). There are 13 residues in the CDR3. The ends were cut back, 3 bases at V and 4 bases at J, with 9 bases in the middle. CDR1 and CDR2 from the germline V gene are MNHNS and SASEGT. The DNA for the CDR3 is TGTGCCAGCAGTGAGAGGGGGGTCTATGGCTACACCTTC. Protein: CASSERGVYGYTF.

The rearrangement links TRBV6-5 to TRBJ1-2; TRBD1 might be the D (6 bases). Germline V CDR1 and CDR2: MNHEY, SVGAGI. Trimming shortened V by 7 bases and J by 5 bases, and 17 bases separated the two germline ends. The CDR3 totals 14 residues. The CDR3 nucleotides read TGTGCCAGCACTCTGACAGGAGGAACTTATGGCTACACCTTC. It is translated as CASTLTGGTYGYTF.

The genes are TRBV5-1 and TRBJ2-7, with D possibly called TRBD1 or TRBD2 (7 bases each). The V gene lost 4 bases and the J gene lost 6 bases, with 17 bases spanning the gap. The CDR3 covers 14 residues. Germline CDR1 SGHRS, CDR2 YFSETQ. The CDR3 loop reads CASSQQGGLSEQYV. In nucleotides, the CDR3 is TGCGCCAGCAGCCAGCAGGGGGGGTTGTCCGAGCAGTACGTC.

The chain employs TRBV18 and TRBJ1-2, with D hard to call. Germline V lookup: CDR1 KGHSH, CDR2 LQKENI. Deletions cut 1 base from V and 2 bases from J, with 8 bases between. The CDR3 covers 14 residues. The CDR3 DNA reads as TGTGCCAGCTCACCACAGGTGGCCAACTATGGCTACACCTTC. Amino acids: CASSPQVANYGYTF.

V and J are TRBV7-8 and TRBJ2-5, with D perhaps assigned TRBD1 or TRBD2 (7 bases each). Germline loops: CDR1 SGHVS, CDR2 FQNEAQ. Trimming removed 7 bases from V and 4 bases from J, with 22 bases in between. The CDR3 consists of 16 residues. CDR3 loop: CASTYSPDREGETQYF. CDR3 nucleotide sequence: TGTGCCAGCACCTATTCCCCCGACAGGGAGGGAGAGACCCAGTACTTC. Using reference TRBV7-8 and TRBJ2-5 for the parts outside the CDR3, the full variable domain is GAGVSQSPRYKVAKRGQDVALRCDPISGHVSLFWYQQALGQGPEFLTYFQNEAQLDKSGLPSDRFFAERPEGSVSTLKIQRTQQEDSAVYLCASTYSPDREGETQYFGPGTRLLVL.